The 13 T cell receptor beta chains presented below share a single source sample, sequenced in a study of T-cell memory formation after mild COVID-19. TCRdb passed the 5' RACE reads through MiXCR, listing each CDR3 protein once. The sample records about 29,000 distinct CDR3 sequences, around 12% being singletons. Input material: PBMCs or a T cell subset sorted from them (not recorded which). These receptors were taken from an adult woman who had mild COVID-19 (a few samples of this study predate the infection). Cell type and time point are not known.

J is TRBJ2-7 and V is TRBV29-1, with D tentatively TRBD1 (6 bases). This CDR3 region has 14 residues. V lost 4 bases and J 4 bases, leaving 17 bases between the germline ends. Germline lookup yields CDR1 SQVTM and CDR2 ANQGSEA. The chain's CDR3 is CSVGLEGQLYEQYF. DNA of the CDR3: TGCAGCGTTGGGCTTGAGGGACAATTATACGAGCAGTACTTC.

This clonotype was detected ten times or more. The rearrangement joins TRBV6-6 to TRBJ2-3, with TRBD2 matching 12 bases. The CDR3 runs to 16 residues. Germline loops: CDR1 MNHNY, CDR2 SVGAGI (reference sequence). V trimming: 5 bases; J trimming: 9 bases; junction bases outside the gene matches: 12. The CDR3 here is CASSLAGGPASGTQYF. The DNA of the CDR3 is TGTGCCAGCAGTCTAGCGGGAGGGCCGGCCTCCGGAACGCAGTATTTT.

This clonotype was seen ten or more times. The chain combines TRBV6-5 with TRBJ2-3; 9 nucleotides agree with TRBD1. From germline, CDR1 is MNHEY and CDR2 SVGAGI. Trimming removed 5 bases from V and 6 bases from J; junction bases left unmatched: 12. CDR3 size: 16 residues. The CDR3: CASSPTPGQGMDTQYF. The CDR3 DNA reads TGTGCCAGCAGTCCAACCCCGGGACAGGGTATGGATACGCAGTATTTT.

This clonotype has ten or more counts. CDR3 DNA sequence: TGTGCCAGCAGCCCTGGAAGGGGGGCAATTTATAGCAATCAGCCCCAGCATTTT. Its translation is CASSPGRGAIYSNQPQHF. The genes are TRBV7-6 and TRBJ1-5; D might be TRBD1 (6 bases). The CDR3 has 18 amino acids. The V end was cut by 5 bases, the J end by 0 bases, with 20 bases between. Per germline, CDR1 SGHVS and CDR2 FNYEAQ.

This clonotype was found many times. The J gene is TRBJ2-5, the V gene TRBV19; D unclear. Germline values: CDR1 LNHDA, CDR2 SQIVND (reference sequence). Trimming cost V 5 bases and J 1 base, with 11 bases left between them. This CDR3 is built from 14 residues. CDR3 DNA: TGTGCCAGTAGTCAACGGGTAGGCCAAGAGACCCAGTACTTC. Residues: CASSQRVGQETQYF.

This clonotype was seen ten or more times. V gene TRBV12-3 or TRBV12-4 combines with J gene TRBJ1-6, with 7 bases identical to TRBD1. This CDR3 comprises 14 residues. J was trimmed by 7 bases and V by 0 bases; bases with no gene match: 0. Here the CDR3 DNA reads TGTGCCAGCAGTTTAGCAGGGGGCAATTCACCCCTCCACTTT. It codes for CASSLAGGNSPLHF.

Within the sample, this clonotype is medium-sized. The V gene is TRBV5-1, the J gene TRBJ2-1, with 7 bases matching TRBD2. CDR1 is SGHRS, CDR2 YFSETQ, per germline. CDR3 length equals 14 residues. The trim removed 1 base at V and 6 bases at J, leaving 4 bases unmatched. Written as DNA, the CDR3 is TGCGCCAGCAGCTTGCGACTAGCTCCCAATGAGCAGTTCTTC. This encodes CASSLRLAPNEQFF.

The table lists this clonotype with many counts. The chain links TRBV7-2 to TRBJ2-7; D might be TRBD1 or TRBD2, each matching 5 bases. The germline V gene encodes CDR1 SGHTA and CDR2 FQGNSA. This CDR3 comprises 15 residues. Deletions cut 5 bases from V and 2 bases from J, with 16 bases between. The CDR3 loop is CASSPARDPAYEQYF. The CDR3 region has the DNA TGTGCCAGCAGCCCCGCCCGGGACCCAGCCTACGAGCAGTACTTC.

V is TRBV12-3 or TRBV12-4 and J is TRBJ2-3; 11 positions agree with TRBD2. This CDR3 region has 15 residues. V shed 4 bases and J 4 bases; nucleotides not matched to a gene: 4. The CDR3 spells CASSSSSGGPDTQYF. CDR3 nucleotides: TGTGCCAGCAGTTCTTCTAGCGGGGGGCCAGATACGCAGTATTTT.

This clonotype was observed at least ten times. The chain has TRBV7-3 and TRBJ2-2, with 8 bases matching TRBD2. Germline CDR1 and CDR2: SGHTA and FQGTGA. The CDR3 contains 15 residues. V was pared by 5 bases and J by 3 bases, with 5 bases of the junction left unmatched. The chain's CDR3 is CASSPGLGDTGELFF. DNA for the CDR3: TGTGCCAGCAGCCCGGGACTAGGAGACACCGGGGAGCTGTTTTTT.

This clonotype was picked up many times. The rearrangement uses TRBV25-1 and TRBJ2-7; D unclear. With 3 bases removed from V and 6 bases from J, the gap between germline ends came to 6 bases. The CDR3 spans 11 residues. The V gene's germline CDR1 is MGHDK and CDR2 SYGVNS. CDR3 sequence (DNA): TGTGCCAGCAGTGACTTGGGCGAGCAGTACTTC. It translates to CASSDLGEQYF.

In this sample, this clonotype is medium-sized. The chain has TRBV20-1 and TRBJ2-4; TRBD1 matches 7 bases. The CDR3 is made up of 15 amino acids. Per germline, CDR1 DFQATT and CDR2 SNEGSKA (reference sequence). The junction had 13 bases not matched to a gene; V was cut back by 3 bases and J by 8 bases. CDR3: CSASTLGPQGDIQYF. For the CDR3, the DNA is TGCAGTGCTAGCACCCTGGGACCCCAGGGGGACATTCAGTACTTC.

This clonotype was observed a handful of times. The gene calls are TRBV12-3 or TRBV12-4 and TRBJ1-3; TRBD1 matches at 8 bases. CDR3 size: 15 residues. Losses at the gene ends were 7 bases for V and 4 bases for J; bases not matched to a gene: 9. CDR3 DNA: TGTGCCAGCACCGAGGACAGGGCCGTAGGAAACACCATATATTTT. Its translation is CASTEDRAVGNTIYF.